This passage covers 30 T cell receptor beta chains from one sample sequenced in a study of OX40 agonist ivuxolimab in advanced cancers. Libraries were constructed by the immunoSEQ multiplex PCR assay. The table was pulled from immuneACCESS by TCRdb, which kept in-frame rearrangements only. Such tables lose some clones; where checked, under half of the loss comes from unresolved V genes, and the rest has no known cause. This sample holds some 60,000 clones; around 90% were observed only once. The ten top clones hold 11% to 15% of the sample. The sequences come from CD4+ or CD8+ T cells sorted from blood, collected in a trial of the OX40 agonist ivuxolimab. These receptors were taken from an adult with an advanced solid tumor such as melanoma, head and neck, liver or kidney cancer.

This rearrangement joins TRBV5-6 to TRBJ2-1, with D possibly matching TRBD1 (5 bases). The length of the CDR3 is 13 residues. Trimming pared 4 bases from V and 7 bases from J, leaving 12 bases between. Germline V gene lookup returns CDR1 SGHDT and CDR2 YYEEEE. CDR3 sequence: CASSIDSPNEQFF. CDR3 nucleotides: TGTGCCAGCAGCATAGACAGCCCTAATGAGCAGTTCTTC. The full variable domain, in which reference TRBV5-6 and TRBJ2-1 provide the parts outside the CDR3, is DAGVTQSPTHLIKTRGQQVTLRCSPKSGHDTVSWYQQALGQGPQFIFQYYEEEERQRGNFPDRFSGHQFPNYSSELNVNALLLGDSALYLCASSIDSPNEQFFGPGTRLTVL.

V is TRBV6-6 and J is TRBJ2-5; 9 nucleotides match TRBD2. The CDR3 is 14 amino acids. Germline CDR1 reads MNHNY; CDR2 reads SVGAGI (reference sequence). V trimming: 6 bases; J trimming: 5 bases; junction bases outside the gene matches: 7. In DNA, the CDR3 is TGTGCCAGCAGCTCCGGGACTAGCATTGAGACCCAGTACTTC. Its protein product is CASSSGTSIETQYF.

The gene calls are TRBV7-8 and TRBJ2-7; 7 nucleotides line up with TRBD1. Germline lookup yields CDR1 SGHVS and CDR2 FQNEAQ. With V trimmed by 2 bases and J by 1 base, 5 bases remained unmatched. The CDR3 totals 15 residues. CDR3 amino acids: CASSLRGTASYEQYF. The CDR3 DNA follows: TGTGCCAGCAGCTTACGTGGGACAGCTTCCTACGAGCAGTACTTC.

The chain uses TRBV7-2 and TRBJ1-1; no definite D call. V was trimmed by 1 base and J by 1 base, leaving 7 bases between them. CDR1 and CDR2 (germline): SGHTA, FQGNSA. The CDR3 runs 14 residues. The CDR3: CASSLDSGNTEAFF. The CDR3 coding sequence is TGTGCCAGCAGCTTAGATTCGGGGAACACTGAAGCTTTCTTT.

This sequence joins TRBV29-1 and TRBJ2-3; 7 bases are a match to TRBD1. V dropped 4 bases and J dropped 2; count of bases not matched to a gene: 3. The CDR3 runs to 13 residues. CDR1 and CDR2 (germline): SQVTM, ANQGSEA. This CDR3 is CSVADRATDTQYF. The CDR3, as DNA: TGCAGCGTTGCAGACAGGGCCACAGATACGCAGTATTTT.

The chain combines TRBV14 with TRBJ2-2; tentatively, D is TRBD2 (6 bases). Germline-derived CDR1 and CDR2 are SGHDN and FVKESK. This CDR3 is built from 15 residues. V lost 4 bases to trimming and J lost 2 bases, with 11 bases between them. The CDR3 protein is CASSRGLKNTGELFF. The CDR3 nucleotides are TGTGCCAGCAGCCGAGGACTAAAAAACACCGGGGAGCTGTTTTTT.

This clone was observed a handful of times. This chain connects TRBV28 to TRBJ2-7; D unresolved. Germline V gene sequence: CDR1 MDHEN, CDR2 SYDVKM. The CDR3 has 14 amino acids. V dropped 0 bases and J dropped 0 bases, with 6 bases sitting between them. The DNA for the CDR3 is TGTGCCAGCAGTTTATGGCCTAGCTCCTACGAGCAGTACTTC. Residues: CASSLWPSSYEQYF.

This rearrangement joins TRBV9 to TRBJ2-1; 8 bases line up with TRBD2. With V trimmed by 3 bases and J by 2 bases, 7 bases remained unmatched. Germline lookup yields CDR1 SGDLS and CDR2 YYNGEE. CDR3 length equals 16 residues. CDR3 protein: CASSEAGLDTYNEQFF. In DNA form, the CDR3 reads TGTGCCAGCAGCGAAGCGGGACTAGATACCTACAATGAGCAGTTCTTC.

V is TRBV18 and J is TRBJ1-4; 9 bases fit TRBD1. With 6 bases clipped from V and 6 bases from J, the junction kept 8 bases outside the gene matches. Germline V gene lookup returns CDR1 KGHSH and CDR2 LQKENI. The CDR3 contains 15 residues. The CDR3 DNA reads TGTGCCAGCTCCTCGGGACAGGGCGTTTATGAAAAACTGTTTTTT. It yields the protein CASSSGQGVYEKLFF.

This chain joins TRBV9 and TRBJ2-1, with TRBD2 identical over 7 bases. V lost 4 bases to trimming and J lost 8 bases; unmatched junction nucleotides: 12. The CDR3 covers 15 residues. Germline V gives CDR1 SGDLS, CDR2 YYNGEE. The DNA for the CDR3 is TGTGCCAGCAGCCCCTCGGGTAGCGGGCGTGATGAGCAGTTCTTC. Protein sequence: CASSPSGSGRDEQFF.

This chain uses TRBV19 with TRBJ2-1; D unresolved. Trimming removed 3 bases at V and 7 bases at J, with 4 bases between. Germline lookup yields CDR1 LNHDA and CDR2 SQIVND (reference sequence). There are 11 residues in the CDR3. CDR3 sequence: CASSMGNEQFF. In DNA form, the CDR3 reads TGTGCCAGTAGTATGGGAAATGAGCAGTTCTTC.

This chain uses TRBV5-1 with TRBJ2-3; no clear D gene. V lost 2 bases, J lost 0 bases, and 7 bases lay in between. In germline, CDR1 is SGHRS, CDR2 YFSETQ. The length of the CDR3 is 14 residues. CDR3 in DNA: TGCGCCAGCAGCTTTCAGCCGAGCACAGATACGCAGTATTTT. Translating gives CASSFQPSTDTQYF.

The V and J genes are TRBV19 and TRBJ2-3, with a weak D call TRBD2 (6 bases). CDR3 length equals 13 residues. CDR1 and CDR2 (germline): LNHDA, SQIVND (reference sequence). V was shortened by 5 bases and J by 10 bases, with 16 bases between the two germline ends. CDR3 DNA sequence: TGTGCCAGTAGTCTCCAGGACTACCAAGCGCAGTATTTT. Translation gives CASSLQDYQAQYF.

The CDR3 DNA is TGTGCCAGCAGACTCCCCCAGGGAATGAGCTCTGGAAACACCATATATTTT. Its protein is CASRLPQGMSSGNTIYF. The chain has TRBV7-9 and TRBJ1-3, with a weak D call TRBD1 (5 bases). V was shortened by 6 bases and J by 0 bases, with 18 bases between the two germline ends. Germline lookup yields CDR1 SEHNR and CDR2 FQNEAQ (reference sequence). This CDR3 comprises 17 residues.

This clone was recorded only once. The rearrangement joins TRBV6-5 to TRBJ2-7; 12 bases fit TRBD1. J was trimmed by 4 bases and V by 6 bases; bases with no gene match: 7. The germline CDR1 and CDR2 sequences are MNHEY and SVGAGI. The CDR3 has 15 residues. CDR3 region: CASRDGTGGIYEQYF. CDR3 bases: TGTGCCAGCAGGGATGGGACAGGGGGCATATACGAGCAGTACTTC.

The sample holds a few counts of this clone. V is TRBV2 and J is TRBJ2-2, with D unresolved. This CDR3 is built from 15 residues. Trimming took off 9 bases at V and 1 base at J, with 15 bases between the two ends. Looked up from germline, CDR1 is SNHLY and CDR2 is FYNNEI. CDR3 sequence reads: CASHYSSLNTGELFF. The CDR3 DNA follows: TGTGCCAGTCACTACAGCTCCCTGAACACCGGGGAGCTGTTTTTT.

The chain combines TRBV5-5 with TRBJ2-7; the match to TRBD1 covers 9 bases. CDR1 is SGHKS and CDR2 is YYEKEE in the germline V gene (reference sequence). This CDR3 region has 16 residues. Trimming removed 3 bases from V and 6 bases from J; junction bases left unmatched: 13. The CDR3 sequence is CASSWRTGATSGEQYF. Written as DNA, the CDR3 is TGTGCCAGCAGCTGGCGGACAGGGGCGACCTCCGGCGAGCAGTACTTC.

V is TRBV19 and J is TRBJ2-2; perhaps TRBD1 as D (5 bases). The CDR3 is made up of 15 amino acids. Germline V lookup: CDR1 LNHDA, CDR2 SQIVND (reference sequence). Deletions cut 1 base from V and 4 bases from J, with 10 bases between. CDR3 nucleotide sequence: TGTGCCAGTAGTATAGTCGGCAGGGTCACCGGGGAGCTGTTTTTT. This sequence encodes CASSIVGRVTGELFF.

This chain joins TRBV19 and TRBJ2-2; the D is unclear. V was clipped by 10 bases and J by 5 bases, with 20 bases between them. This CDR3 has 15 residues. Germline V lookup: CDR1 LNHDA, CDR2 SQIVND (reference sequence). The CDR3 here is CATQRAPSRTGELFF. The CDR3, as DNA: TGTGCCACCCAACGCGCCCCCTCCCGGACCGGGGAGCTGTTTTTT.

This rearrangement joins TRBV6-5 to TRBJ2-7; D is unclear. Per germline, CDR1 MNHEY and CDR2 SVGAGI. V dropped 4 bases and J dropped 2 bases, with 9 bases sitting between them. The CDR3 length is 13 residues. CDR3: CASSSRSPYEQYF. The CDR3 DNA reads TGTGCCAGCAGTTCCCGGAGTCCCTACGAGCAGTACTTC.

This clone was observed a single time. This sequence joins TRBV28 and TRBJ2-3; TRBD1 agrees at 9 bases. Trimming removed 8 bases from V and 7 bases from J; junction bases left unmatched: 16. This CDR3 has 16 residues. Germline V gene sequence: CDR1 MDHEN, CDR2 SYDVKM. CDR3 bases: TGTGCCAGCGGTACAGGGGGCGTAATCGGTAAAAATACGCAGTATTTT. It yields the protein CASGTGGVIGKNTQYF.

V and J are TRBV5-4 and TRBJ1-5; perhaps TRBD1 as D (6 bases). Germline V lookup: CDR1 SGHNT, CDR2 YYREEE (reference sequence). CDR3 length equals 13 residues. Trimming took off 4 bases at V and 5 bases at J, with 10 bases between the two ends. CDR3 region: CASSRQEYQPQHF. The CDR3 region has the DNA TGTGCCAGCAGCAGACAGGAGTATCAGCCCCAGCATTTT.

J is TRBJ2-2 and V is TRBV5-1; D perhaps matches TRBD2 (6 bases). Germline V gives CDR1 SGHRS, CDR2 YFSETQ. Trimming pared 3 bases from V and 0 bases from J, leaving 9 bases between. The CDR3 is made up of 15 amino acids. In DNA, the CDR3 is TGCGCCAGCAGCTGGGACTTCGCGAACACCGGGGAGCTGTTTTTT. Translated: CASSWDFANTGELFF.

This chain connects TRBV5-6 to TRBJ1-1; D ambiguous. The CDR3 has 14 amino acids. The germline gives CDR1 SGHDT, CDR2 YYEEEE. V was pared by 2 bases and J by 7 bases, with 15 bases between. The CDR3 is CASSFLSGSGEAFF. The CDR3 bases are TGTGCCAGCAGCTTTTTGAGTGGCAGTGGTGAAGCTTTCTTT.

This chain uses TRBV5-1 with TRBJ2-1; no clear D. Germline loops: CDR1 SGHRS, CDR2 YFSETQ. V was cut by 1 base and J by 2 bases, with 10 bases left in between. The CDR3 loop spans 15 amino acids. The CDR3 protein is CASSLHSGTYNEQFF. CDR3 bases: TGCGCCAGCAGCTTGCACTCTGGCACCTACAATGAGCAGTTCTTC.

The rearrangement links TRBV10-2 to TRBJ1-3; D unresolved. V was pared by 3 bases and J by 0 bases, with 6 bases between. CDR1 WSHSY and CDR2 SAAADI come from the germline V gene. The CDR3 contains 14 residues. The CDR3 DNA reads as TGCGCCAGCAGTGACGTCTTCTCTGGAAACACCATATATTTT. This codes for CASSDVFSGNTIYF.

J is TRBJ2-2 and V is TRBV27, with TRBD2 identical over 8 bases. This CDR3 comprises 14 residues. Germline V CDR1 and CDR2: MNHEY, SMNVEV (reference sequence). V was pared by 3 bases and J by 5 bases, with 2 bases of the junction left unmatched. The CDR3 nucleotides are TGTGCCAGCAGTTTTTCTAGCGGGACCGGGGAGCTGTTTTTT. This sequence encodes CASSFSSGTGELFF.

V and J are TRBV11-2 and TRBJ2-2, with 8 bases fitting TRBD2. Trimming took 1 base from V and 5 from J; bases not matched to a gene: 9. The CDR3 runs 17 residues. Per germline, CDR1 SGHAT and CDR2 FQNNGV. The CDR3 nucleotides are TGTGCCAGCAGCTTAGGGGCCAGCGGGAGTGGTACCGGGGAGCTGTTTTTT. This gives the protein CASSLGASGSGTGELFF.

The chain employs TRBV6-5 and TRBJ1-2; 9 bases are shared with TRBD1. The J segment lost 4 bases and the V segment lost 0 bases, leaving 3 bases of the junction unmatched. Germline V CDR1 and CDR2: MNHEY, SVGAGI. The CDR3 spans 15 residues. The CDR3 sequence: CASSYSTGGTYGYTF. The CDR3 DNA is TGTGCCAGCAGTTACTCGACAGGGGGGACCTATGGCTACACCTTC.

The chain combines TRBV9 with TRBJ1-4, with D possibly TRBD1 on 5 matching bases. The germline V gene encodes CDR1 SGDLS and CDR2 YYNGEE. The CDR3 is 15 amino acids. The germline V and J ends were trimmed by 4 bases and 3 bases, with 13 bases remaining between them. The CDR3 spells CASSPTWGPNEKLFF. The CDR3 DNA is TGTGCCAGCAGCCCGACTTGGGGCCCTAATGAAAAACTGTTTTTT.